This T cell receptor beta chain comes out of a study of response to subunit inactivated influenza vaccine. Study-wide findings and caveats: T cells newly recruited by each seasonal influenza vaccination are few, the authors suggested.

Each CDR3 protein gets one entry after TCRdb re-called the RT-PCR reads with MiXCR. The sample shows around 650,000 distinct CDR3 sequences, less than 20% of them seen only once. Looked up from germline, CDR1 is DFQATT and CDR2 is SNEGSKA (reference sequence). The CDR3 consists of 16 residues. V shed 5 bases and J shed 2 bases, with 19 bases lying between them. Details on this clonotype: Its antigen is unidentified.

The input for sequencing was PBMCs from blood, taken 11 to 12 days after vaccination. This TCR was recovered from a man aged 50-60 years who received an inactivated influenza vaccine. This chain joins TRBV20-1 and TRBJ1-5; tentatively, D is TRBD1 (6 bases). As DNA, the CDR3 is TGCAGTGCTGGTCCCCGGGGGCGCAGGGGCAATCAGCCCCAGCATTTT. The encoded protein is CSAGPRGRRGNQPQHF.